This paragraph reports one T cell receptor beta chain. This entry is derived from a study of T cell changes during pregnancy in multiple sclerosis. The CDR3 runs to 18 residues. CDR1 and CDR2 from the germline V gene are ENHRY and SYGVKD. Deletions cut 2 bases from V and 1 base from J, with 18 bases between. Using immunoSEQ multiplex PCR, the repertoire was profiled, and TCRdb retains in-frame clones only, with some absent. The sample shows about 31,000 clones, roughly 86% of them seen only once. The chain couples TRBV10-3 to TRBJ1-5; D might be TRBD1 (5 bases). The sequences come from CD8+ T cells from peripheral blood mononuclear cells, collected before pregnancy. The sequence came from a female donor with multiple sclerosis, enrolled in a pregnancy study. The CDR3 DNA reads as TGTGCCATCAGTGAGGGGCTTCGGACAATCGAGAGCAATCAGCCCCAGCATTTT. Translation gives CAISEGLRTIESNQPQHF.